This T cell receptor (beta chain) was found in a study of early T cells in non-severe SARS-CoV-2 infection. CDR1 SGHTA and CDR2 FQGNSA come from the germline V gene. The germline V and J ends were trimmed by 3 bases and 6 bases, with 13 bases remaining between them. The CDR3 runs 14 residues. Separate cDNA molecules each had unique molecular identifiers attached to them. TCRdb reprocessed the 5' RACE reads with MiXCR, giving one entry per CDR3 protein. The sample lists about 50,000 distinct CDR3 sequences, roughly 9.3% occurring once. V and J are TRBV7-2 and TRBJ2-3; D unresolved. This clonotype originated in an adult who was a healthcare worker with PCR-confirmed SARS-CoV-2 infection or an uninfected control (not recorded which). Source material: whole blood. The CDR3 DNA reads TGTGCCAGCAGCTTCTCGATATTGGGGGATACGCAGTATTTT. Its protein is CASSFSILGDTQYF.